The clone carrying this TCR beta chain was observed many times. Its antigen is as yet unknown. This sample is drawn from a study of regulatory T cells in long-lasting Graves disease. Study-level information: Graves' patients who were just diagnosed had used antithyroid drugs for under 3 months.

Construction of TCR beta libraries relied on iRepertoire HTBI primers and on Arm-PCR targeting CDR3 regions. MiXCR was run by TCRdb on the multiplex PCR reads, yielding one entry per CDR3 protein. Among approximately 310,000 distinct CDR3 sequences listed, 15% to 20% were seen once. General observations from the study: Since the sample size was small, accuracy may have been reduced. More public clonotypes were shared by persistent patients (2,741) than by new patients (under 1,000).

Time point defined: newly diagnosed GD, antithyroid drugs for less than 3 months. From PBMCs, RNA was extracted and then used to make the TCR library. Peripheral blood, roughly 10 milliliters of it, was drawn into EDTA tubes. Germline V CDR1 and CDR2: SGDLS, YYNGEE. CDR3 length equals 14 residues. V was trimmed by 0 bases and J by 8 bases, leaving 12 bases between them. The chain combines TRBV9 with TRBJ2-1; no clear D. The source is a female donor with Graves disease. The specimen was peripheral blood mononuclear cells (PBMCs), collected at new diagnosis, from a patient treated with antithyroid drugs. The CDR3 DNA reads TGTGCCAGCAGCGTAGAAGCTTTGGTGGATGAGCAGTTCTTC. This codes for CASSVEALVDEQFF.